One TCR beta chain is described in this entry. Its antigen is not yet known. Nothing much larger sits one base from this clone, and base qualities are not available. This entry belongs to a study of blood T cells in healthy people across ages (dated by TCRdb to 2013 to 2016). General notes on the study: In model experiments, template switching captured about one uniquely barcoded TCR beta cDNA molecule for every two T cells. Age-related changes in TCR beta repertoire diversity were measured in the study by deep sequencing normalized with unique cDNA molecular identifiers. Four age groups were formed from the donors: young (average approximately 15 years), middle-aged (around 37), aged (under 70) and long-lived (roughly 81). Using the same blood draw, the study looked at two additional independent replicas of 1 million unique cDNA reads for two donors, one aged 18 to 30 and the other aged 80 or older. What the work shows at the level of the full study, not this receptor alone: The long-lived group showed more naive CD4+ T cells, fewer expanded clones and increased TCR diversity than the aged group, suggesting age selection. Because the CMV infection status of the donors was unknown, age-related changes in expanded clonotypes may potentially have been confounded. As age increased, observed TCR beta diversity per million T cells dropped in a roughly linear way, and a significant reduction was already evident by age about 40. The percentage of naive T cells measured by flow cytometry correlated strongly with observed TCR beta diversity. Estimates of total diversity based on one million sequenced T cells were considered lower bounds and underestimates. Because profiling used bulk unsorted PBMCs, naive and antigen-experienced compartments could not be compared conclusively.

The library was generated by 5' RACE. Sequencing took place on an Illumina HiSeq 2500. A second PCR of about 7 to 12 cycles was performed with a sample-barcoded 5' primer and a J-beta primer mix. Each TCR beta cDNA molecule received a unique molecular identifier from a template-switch 5' adaptor carrying 12 random nucleotides. Each sample yielded at least 3 million CDR3-containing paired-end reads. The Mint cDNA synthesis kit, primed by a TRBC-specific oligonucleotide, was used to synthesize first-strand cDNA from all RNA. Following uracil-DNA glycosylase treatment, a first 18-cycle PCR with universal primers M1SS and BC2_uni_R was performed on all cDNA. Per the authors' processing: Each sample was normalized by randomly selecting 1 million high-quality reads, each carrying a distinct molecular identifier. Instead of being binned into consensus sequences, reads that shared molecular identifiers were thrown out. MiTCR, set to a Q25 quality threshold and the strictest error-elimination algorithm, was used for CDR3 identification, clonotype clustering and error correction. A nonparametric unseen species model with Euler transformation was used to estimate lower-bound total TCR beta diversity. Starting from the raw public reads, TCRdb applied fastp trimming at Q25, assembled clones with MiXCR and retained in-frame beta chains. Each entry merges the rows of one CDR3 protein and shows their most common DNA and genes. What appears here as the V and J calls and clone size reflects TCRdb's work, not the paper's. This sample lists approximately 780,000 distinct CDR3 sequences; 20% to 30% were detected once. The top ten constitute around 2.9% of the sample.

The donors were roughly 40 Caucasian individuals from Russia, aged roughly 6 to 90 years, who were systemically healthy. Each donor gave about 10 milliliters of peripheral blood, drawn into EDTA-treated Vacutainer tubes. PBMCs were isolated by Ficoll-Paque density-gradient centrifugation, with at least 6.5 million obtained per sample. Trizol reagent was used to extract total RNA from the PBMCs, yielding at least 6 micrograms per sample. For every donor, an aliquot of PBMCs went through flow cytometry to measure the percentages of naive CD45RAhigh/CD27high T cells. The CDR3 measures 14 amino acids from cysteine to phenylalanine. This entry keeps only the CDR3 DNA: 42 bases, framed from base 1. In the germline V gene (reference sequence), CDR1 corresponds to MNHEY and CDR2 to SMNVEV. These data were also filed under a second study, of T cells of mothers and their children. As the second paper documents: Nine systemically healthy Caucasian individuals, comprising three mothers and their six children, were included as donors. cDNA synthesis used all of the extracted RNA, with 1.5 ug of RNA in each 15 ul reaction. Sample barcodes and 2-4 random nucleotides were added via the M1S primer in the second PCR. Each mother yielded over 9.5 million TCR beta CDR3 reads and each child roughly 3.1 million reads. TCR recombination output is similarly shaped by thymic selection in related and unrelated pairs, with a minor effect exerted by inherited differences. Normalized repertoire overlap was always found to be slightly, but never significantly, higher in related mother-child pairs than in unrelated mother-child pairs. No persistent microchimeric T cell clones were detected, at a sensitivity of around 97 clones per million clonotypes. Deep NGS was used in the study to compare the TCR beta repertoires of mothers and children and to look for features that separate related mother-child pairs from unrelated individuals. Mothers averaged about 40 +/- 4 years of age and children averaged roughly 12 +/- 4 years. After adapters were ligated using NEBNext reagents, the libraries underwent 100+100 nt paired-end sequencing on an Illumina HiSeq 2000. To avoid cross-contamination, the mother libraries and the child libraries were prepared a month apart and sequenced in separate runs. For each donor, between about 450,000 and 2,300,000 distinct TCR beta clonotypes were identified. Naive TCR beta clonotypes were estimated from low-frequency clonotypes matched to each donor's FACS-determined naive share, without sorting.

The sequence came from a boy between 10 and 17 years old in good health. The chain employs TRBV27 and TRBJ2-5; TRBD1 agrees with 7 junctional bases. The tail of the sequence fits TRBJ2-1 better, so the J call may be wrong. The sequencing sample was made of blood. In nucleotides, the sequence is TGTGCCAGCAGTTTTGGGACAGAGTACAATGAGCAGTTCTTC. This translates into CASSFGTEYNEQFF.